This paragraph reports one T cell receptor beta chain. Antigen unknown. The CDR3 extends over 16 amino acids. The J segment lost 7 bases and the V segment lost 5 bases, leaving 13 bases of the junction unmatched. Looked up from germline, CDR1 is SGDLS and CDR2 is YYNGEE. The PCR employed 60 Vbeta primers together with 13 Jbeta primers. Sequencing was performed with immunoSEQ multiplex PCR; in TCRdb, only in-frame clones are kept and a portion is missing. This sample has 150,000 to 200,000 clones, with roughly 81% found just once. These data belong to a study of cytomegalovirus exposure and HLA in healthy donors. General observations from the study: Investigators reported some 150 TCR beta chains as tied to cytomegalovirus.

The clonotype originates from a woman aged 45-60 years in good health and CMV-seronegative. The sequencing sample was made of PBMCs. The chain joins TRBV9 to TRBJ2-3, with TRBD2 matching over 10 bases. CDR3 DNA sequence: TGTGCCAGCAGGGGATCTAGCGGGGGAAGTGGAAATACGCAGTATTTT. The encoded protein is CASRGSSGGSGNTQYF.